The sequence of this TCR beta chain was determined in a study of T-cell reconstitution after alpha-beta-depleted transplantation in children. General study results and limits: From surviving recipient T cells and thymic progenitors came the high day-60 TCRbeta diversity observed in some patients. Reportedly, alpha-beta T cells present about two months post-transplant originated from several hundred expanded clones of graft origin. The authors attributed T-cell counts and diversity one year after transplant mostly to newly produced T cells.

Unique molecular identifiers were incorporated into the prepared TCRbeta library. In TCRdb, the PCR reads were re-called with MiXCR into one record per CDR3 protein. Of 600,000 to 800,000 distinct CDR3 sequences listed, less than 15% are singletons. This clonotype showed up many times. Its target is unknown. The CDR3 totals 14 residues. Germline V CDR1 and CDR2: KGHSH, LQKENI. V lost 2 bases, J lost 7 bases, and 12 bases lay in between. This TCR derives from a girl aged 2 to 10 with congenital amegakaryocytic thrombocytopenia, due to receive a stem cell transplant. The chain combines TRBV18 with TRBJ2-1; D remains ambiguous. The sequenced sample was PBMCs, obtained before TCRalphabeta/CD19-depleted stem cell transplant. The CDR3 coding sequence is TGTGCCAGCTCACCAGATATTGGGGTGAATGAGCAGTTCTTC. Protein product: CASSPDIGVNEQFF.